This T cell receptor beta chain was found in a study of vaccination effects on CD4 cells after COVID-19. This CDR3 is 15 amino acids long. V dropped 1 base and J dropped 3 bases, with 13 bases sitting between them. The germline V gene has CDR1 LGHDT and CDR2 YNNKEL (reference sequence). Repertoires were generated with immunoSEQ multiplex PCR, while TCRdb's copy carries only in-frame clones and drops some. The table shows around 15,000 clones, with approximately 82% occurring only once. Sequencing in the ViraFEST assay came after antigen-specific CD4+ T cells had been expanded with viral peptide pools, which were used to stimulate PBMC. CD4+ T cell isolation took place after about 11 days of culture. PCR confirmed that the person was infected with SARS-CoV-2 between March and December 2020. All participants had two doses of either the BNT162b2 or mRNA-1273 vaccine. Comments on this clone: The antigen is undetermined.

The source is a human donor who had a prior SARS-CoV-2 infection. The specimen was CD4+ T cells from PBMCs cultured with SARS-CoV-2 spike peptides, collected after COVID-19 vaccination. V gene TRBV3-1 (or the pseudogene TRBV3-2) combines with J gene TRBJ2-7, with D perhaps matching TRBD2 (6 bases). CDR3 in amino acids: CASSQVPGAFYEQYF. The CDR3 bases are TGTGCCAGCAGCCAAGTTCCGGGAGCCTTCTACGAGCAGTACTTC.